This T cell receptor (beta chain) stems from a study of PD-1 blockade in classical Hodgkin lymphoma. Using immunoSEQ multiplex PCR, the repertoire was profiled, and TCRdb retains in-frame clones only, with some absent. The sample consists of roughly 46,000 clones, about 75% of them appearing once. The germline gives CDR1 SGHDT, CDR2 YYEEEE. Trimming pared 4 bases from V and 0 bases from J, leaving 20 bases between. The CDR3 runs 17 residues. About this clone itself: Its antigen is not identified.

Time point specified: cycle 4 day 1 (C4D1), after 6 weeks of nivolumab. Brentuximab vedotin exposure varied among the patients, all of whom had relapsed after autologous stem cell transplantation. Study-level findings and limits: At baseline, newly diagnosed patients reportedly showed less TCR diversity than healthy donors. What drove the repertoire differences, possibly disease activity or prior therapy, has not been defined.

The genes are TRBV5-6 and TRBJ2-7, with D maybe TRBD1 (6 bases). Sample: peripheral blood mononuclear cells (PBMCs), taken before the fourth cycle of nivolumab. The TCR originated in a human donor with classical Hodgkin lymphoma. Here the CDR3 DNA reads TGTGCCAGCAGCCGAAATCCCGGGACAACGAGCTCCTACGAGCAGTACTTC. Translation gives CASSRNPGTTSSYEQYF.